The entry below describes one T cell receptor (beta chain). Assay used: immunoSEQ multiplex PCR; TCRdb lists only in-frame clones, some missing. The table includes more than 200,000 clones, around nine tenths detected once. Germline lookup yields CDR1 SGHRS and CDR2 YFSETQ. Trimming removed 0 bases from V and 6 bases from J, with 17 bases in between. This CDR3 has 16 residues. The sample is drawn from a study of blood T cell repertoires in COVID-19. Specimen: peripheral blood. The chain has TRBV5-1 and TRBJ2-3; perhaps TRBD1 as D (6 bases). The sequence was collected from a woman aged 60 to 75 with acute or convalescent COVID-19. This CDR3 is CASSLAKVGQGDTQYF. The CDR3 bases are TGCGCCAGCAGCTTGGCCAAAGTAGGGCAGGGGGATACGCAGTATTTT.